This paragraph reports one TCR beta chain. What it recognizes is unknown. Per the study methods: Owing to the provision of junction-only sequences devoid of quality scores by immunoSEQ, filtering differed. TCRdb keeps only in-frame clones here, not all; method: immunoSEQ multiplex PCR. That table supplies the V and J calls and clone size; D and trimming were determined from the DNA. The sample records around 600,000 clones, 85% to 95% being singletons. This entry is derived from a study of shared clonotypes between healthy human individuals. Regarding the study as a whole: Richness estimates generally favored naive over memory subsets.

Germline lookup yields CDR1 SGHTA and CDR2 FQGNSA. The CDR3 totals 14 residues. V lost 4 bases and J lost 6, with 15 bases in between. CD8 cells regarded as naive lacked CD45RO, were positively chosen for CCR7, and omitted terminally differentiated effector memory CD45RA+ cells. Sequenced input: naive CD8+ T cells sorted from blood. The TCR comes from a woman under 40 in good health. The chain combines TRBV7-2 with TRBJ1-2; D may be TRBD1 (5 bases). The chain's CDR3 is CASSSRVGRHGYTF. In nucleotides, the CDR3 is TGTGCCAGCAGCTCGAGAGTGGGACGGCATGGCTACACCTTC. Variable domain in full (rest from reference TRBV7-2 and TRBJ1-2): GAGVSQSPSNKVTEKGKDVELRCDPISGHTALYWYRQSLGQGLEFLIYFQGNSAPDKSGLPSDRFSAERTGGSVSTLTIQRTQQEDSAVYLCASSSRVGRHGYTFGSGTRLTVV.